A single sample is the source of the 18 T cell receptor beta chains below, sequenced in a study of memory CD4+ T cells and cytomegalovirus serostatus. Measured with immunoSEQ multiplex PCR; TCRdb has only the in-frame clones, and not every one. This table has tens of thousands of clones, about 75% appearing once. Single viable CD3+CD4+CD8-CD45RO+ cells were sorted as the memory CD4+ T cells. The sequencing input was memory CD4+ T cells from blood. The source is an adult in good health and CMV-seronegative. Some clones in this sample may be carry-over from other donors' samples.

The V and J genes are TRBV7-2 and TRBJ1-1, with a tentative D call TRBD1 (6 bases). The CDR3 loop spans 15 amino acids. Germline V lookup: CDR1 SGHTA, CDR2 FQGNSA. Trimming removed 5 bases at V and 1 base at J, with 14 bases between. The CDR3 loop is CASSPLGQPNTEAFF. CDR3 sequence (DNA): TGTGCCAGCAGCCCCCTCGGACAGCCGAACACTGAAGCTTTCTTT.

The chain has TRBV19 and TRBJ1-1; D is uncertain. The V gene lost 5 bases and the J gene lost 7 bases, with 26 bases spanning the gap. The length of the CDR3 is 17 residues. Germline loops: CDR1 LNHDA, CDR2 SQIVND (reference sequence). Written as DNA, the CDR3 is TGTGCCAGTAGTTCCCCCTACGGTGAGGCCCGAACGGGTGAAGCTTTCTTT. Its protein product is CASSSPYGEARTGEAFF.

This clone was recorded only once. The V gene is TRBV11-2, the J gene TRBJ1-4; D gene unclear. This CDR3 is 13 amino acids long. V was shortened by 4 bases and J by 3 bases, with 6 bases between the two germline ends. Germline CDR1 reads SGHAT; CDR2 reads FQNNGV. The CDR3 nucleotides are TGTGCCAGCAGCTATTCACCTAATGAAAAACTGTTTTTT. This translates into CASSYSPNEKLFF.

This chain links TRBV7-8 with TRBJ2-7; TRBD1 is a possible D gene (5 bases). Per the germline V gene, CDR1 is SGHVS and CDR2 is FQNEAQ. CDR3 size: 12 residues. V lost 2 bases, J lost 4 bases, and 6 bases lay in between. The CDR3 loop is CASSLQGYEQYF. CDR3 sequence (DNA): TGTGCCAGCAGCTTACAGGGTTACGAGCAGTACTTC.

V gene TRBV20-1 combines with J gene TRBJ2-2, with D uncertain. CDR3 length equals 11 residues. Deletions cut 5 bases from V and 4 bases from J, with 5 bases between. Germline loops: CDR1 DFQATT, CDR2 SNEGSKA (reference sequence). The CDR3 sequence: CSASTTGELFF. The CDR3 nucleotides are TGCAGTGCTTCAACCACCGGGGAGCTGTTTTTT.

Points on this clone: A read error may account for a junction end that differs from germline. The chain joins TRBV7-7 to TRBJ2-5, with D perhaps TRBD1 (6 bases). The V gene's germline CDR1 is SSHAT and CDR2 FNYEAQ (reference sequence). The length of the CDR3 is 16 residues. CDR3 DNA sequence: TGTGCTAGCAGCTTAGGACCGGGACAAGGGCATGAGACCCAGTACTTC. It is translated as CASSLGPGQGHETQYF.

This chain uses TRBV27 with TRBJ1-4, with unresolved D. The CDR3 totals 14 residues. CDR1 is MNHEY and CDR2 is SMNVEV in the germline V gene (reference sequence). V gave up 7 bases and J gave up 0 bases, with 9 bases separating them. CDR3 protein: CASKVRTTNEKLFF. CDR3 in DNA: TGTGCCAGCAAGGTCCGCACAACTAATGAAAAACTGTTTTTT.

The gene calls are TRBV7-8 and TRBJ1-5; D not certain. V was cut by 1 base and J by 7 bases, with 14 bases left in between. The CDR3 covers 15 residues. The germline gives CDR1 SGHVS, CDR2 FQNEAQ. CDR3 in amino acids: CASSLERLSGQPQHF. As DNA, the CDR3 is TGTGCCAGCAGCTTAGAACGACTGTCCGGACAGCCCCAGCATTTT.

This clone was detected a few times. This rearrangement joins TRBV19 to TRBJ1-3, with D tentatively TRBD1 (5 bases). The CDR3 contains 16 residues. V shed 3 bases and J shed 0 bases, with 12 bases lying between them. The germline gives CDR1 LNHDA, CDR2 SQIVND (reference sequence). Written as DNA, the CDR3 is TGTGCCAGTAGTATCTCGGTTGGGGGCTCTGGAAACACCATATATTTT. It translates to CASSISVGGSGNTIYF.

The chain carries TRBV25-1 and TRBJ1-1; a possible D gene is TRBD1 (6 bases). V was trimmed by 3 bases and J by 11 bases, leaving 19 bases between them. The CDR3 loop spans 14 amino acids. The germline CDR1 and CDR2 sequences are MGHDK and SYGVNS. As DNA, the CDR3 is TGTGCCAGCAGTGAGTTCGCGGGGGGCGCCGGGGCTTTCTTT. Encoded protein: CASSEFAGGAGAFF.

CDR3 amino acids: CAISESREGSSGYTF. CDR3 nucleotides: TGTGCCATCAGTGAGTCCCGGGAGGGGAGCAGCGGCTACACCTTC. V gene TRBV10-3 combines with J gene TRBJ1-2; TRBD1 is a possible D gene (5 bases). The V gene lost 0 bases and the J gene lost 8 bases, with 16 bases spanning the gap. The CDR3 has 15 residues. The germline gives CDR1 ENHRY, CDR2 SYGVKD.

The chain joins TRBV5-1 to TRBJ1-6, with D possibly matching TRBD1 (6 bases). V lost 0 bases, J lost 9 bases, and 10 bases lay in between. The CDR3 runs to 14 residues. Germline V gene sequence: CDR1 SGHRS, CDR2 YFSETQ. Here the CDR3 DNA reads TGCGCCAGCAGCTTGGGACAGGAGTTTTCACCCCTCCACTTT. It codes for CASSLGQEFSPLHF.

This clone has just one count. This chain joins TRBV5-6 and TRBJ1-2; D possibly corresponds to TRBD1 (6 bases). Germline loops: CDR1 SGHDT, CDR2 YYEEEE. There are 14 residues in the CDR3. Trimming cost V 4 bases and J 4 bases, with 14 bases left between them. The CDR3, as DNA: TGTGCCAGCAGCAGGGCCAAGGGGGTCTATGGCTACACCTTC. This encodes CASSRAKGVYGYTF. Full variable domain (rest looked up from reference TRBV5-6 and TRBJ1-2): DAGVTQSPTHLIKTRGQQVTLRCSPKSGHDTVSWYQQALGQGPQFIFQYYEEEERQRGNFPDRFSGHQFPNYSSELNVNALLLGDSALYLCASSRAKGVYGYTFGSGTRLTVV.

The chain has TRBV5-5 and TRBJ1-2, with TRBD1 matching over 9 bases. Germline trimming cut 4 bases from V and 12 bases from J; bases unmatched to any gene: 22. Looked up from germline, CDR1 is SGHKS and CDR2 is YYEKEE (reference sequence). This CDR3 comprises 17 residues. CDR3 nucleotides: TGTGCCAGCAGCACAAGAGGGAACAGGGGGCTTAGTTGGGAGGACACCTTC. Translation gives CASSTRGNRGLSWEDTF.

This rearrangement joins TRBV19 to TRBJ1-4; the match to TRBD1 covers 8 bases. Per the germline V gene, CDR1 is LNHDA and CDR2 is SQIVND (reference sequence). Trimming at V came to 4 bases and at J to 7 bases, leaving 8 bases not matched to a gene. This CDR3 spans 15 amino acids. The CDR3, as DNA: TGTGCCAGTAGTAAAGCTGGGCAGGGGGCTGAAAAACTGTTTTTT. Amino acid sequence: CASSKAGQGAEKLFF. Complete variable domain (other parts from reference TRBV19 and TRBJ1-4): DGGITQSPKYLFRKEGQNVTLSCEQNLNHDAMYWYRQDPGQGLRLIYYSQIVNDFQKGDIAEGYSVSREKKESFPLTVTSAQKNPTAFYLCASSKAGQGAEKLFFGSGTQLSVL.

This sequence joins TRBV6-5 and TRBJ1-1, with D possibly TRBD1 on 6 matching bases. Between the trimmed V and J ends, which lost 1 base and 8 bases, there was a span of 8 bases. The CDR3 runs 12 residues. Germline V gene data show CDR1 as MNHEY and CDR2 as SVGAGI. CDR3 loop: CASSYWGGEAFF. In nucleotides, the CDR3 is TGTGCCAGCAGTTACTGGGGGGGCGAAGCTTTCTTT.

This chain links TRBV25-1 with TRBJ2-1, with D maybe TRBD1 (5 bases). CDR1 and CDR2 (germline): MGHDK, SYGVNS. Trimming stripped 6 bases from V and 4 bases from J, with 10 bases between. This CDR3 comprises 13 residues. The DNA for the CDR3 is TGTGCCAGCAGCGCCGACAGATACAATGAGCAGTTCTTC. Translating gives CASSADRYNEQFF.

Notes on this clone: One end of the junction fails to match germline, which may point to a read error. The chain carries TRBV19 and TRBJ2-1, with 7 bases identical to TRBD2. The CDR3 is 13 residues long. Germline CDR1 LNHDA, CDR2 SQIVND (reference sequence). This CDR3 is CASKGRGYNEQFF. The CDR3 DNA reads as TGTGCAAGTAAGGGGCGGGGGTACAATGAGCAGTTCTTC.